This T cell receptor beta chain was profiled in a study of blood T cell repertoires in COVID-19. Whole-study context: PBMCs, B-cell-depleted T cells, or T cells provided the cDNA or gDNA that made up the material.

V was pared by 3 bases and J by 0 bases, with 15 bases between. This CDR3 is 17 amino acids long. From germline, CDR1 is KGHSH and CDR2 LQKENI. Clones were read by immunoSEQ multiplex PCR, and TCRdb kept only the in-frame ones, dropping some. The table shows under 300,000 clones, with approximately 91% occurring only once. The rearrangement uses TRBV18 and TRBJ1-3; D is possibly TRBD1 (6 bases). The sequenced sample was peripheral blood. This receptor was taken from a woman aged 25 to 39 with acute or convalescent COVID-19. The CDR3: CASSPTGTPFSGNTIYF. CDR3 nucleotides: TGTGCCAGCTCACCCACCGGGACACCGTTCTCTGGAAACACCATATATTTT. The full variable domain, rest sourced from reference TRBV18 and TRBJ1-3, is NAGVMQNPRHLVRRRGQEARLRCSPMKGHSHVYWYRQLPEEGLKFMVYLQKENIIDESGMPKERFSAEFPKEGPSILRIQQVVRGDSAAYFCASSPTGTPFSGNTIYFGEGSWLTVV.